This passage covers 26 T cell receptor beta chains from one sample sequenced in a study of response to subunit inactivated influenza vaccine. Each CDR3 protein is one row after TCRdb ran MiXCR on the RT-PCR reads. The sample lists 150,000 to 200,000 distinct CDR3 sequences, roughly 10% seen once, with roughly 40% in the top ten. This specimen consisted of CD8+ T cells sorted from PBMCs, obtained around 25 months after vaccination. These receptors all stem from a man aged 45-69 years who received an inactivated influenza vaccine.

In this sample, this clonotype turned up many times. This chain uses TRBV20-1 with TRBJ2-7; D not certain. Germline loops: CDR1 DFQATT, CDR2 SNEGSKA (reference sequence). Between the trimmed V and J ends, which lost 2 bases and 4 bases, there was a span of 12 bases. CDR3 length: 13 residues. CDR3 sequence (DNA): TGCAGTGCTAGATCGACGGAGCCTTACGAGCAGTACTTC. Translating it yields CSARSTEPYEQYF.

At least ten counts were recorded for this clonotype. The gene calls are TRBV5-1 and TRBJ1-5; D remains unclear. There are 15 residues in the CDR3. V was cut by 4 bases and J by 0 bases, with 11 bases left in between. Germline V gene lookup returns CDR1 SGHRS and CDR2 YFSETQ. This CDR3 is CASSADGFSNQPQHF. DNA of the CDR3: TGCGCCAGCAGCGCAGACGGTTTTAGCAATCAGCCCCAGCATTTT.

The chain carries TRBV5-1 and TRBJ2-1; possible D gene TRBD1, 6 bases. With 4 bases removed from V and 5 bases from J, the gap between germline ends came to 16 bases. Per the germline V gene, CDR1 is SGHRS and CDR2 is YFSETQ. The CDR3 spans 15 residues. The CDR3 is CASSGGQGADNEQFF. The CDR3 nucleotides read TGCGCCAGCAGCGGGGGACAAGGGGCCGACAATGAGCAGTTCTTC.

This clonotype appeared a few times. The chain links TRBV7-2 to TRBJ1-3; D ambiguous. The V gene's germline CDR1 is SGHTA and CDR2 FQGNSA. CDR3 length equals 17 residues. Trimming pared 1 base from V and 2 bases from J, leaving 15 bases between. CDR3 bases: TGTGCCAGCAGCTTAGTTGGGTTGATTGGGGCTGGAAACACCATATATTTT. Translation: CASSLVGLIGAGNTIYF.

This clonotype appeared a few times. The chain links TRBV19 to TRBJ2-5; D is tentatively TRBD1 or TRBD2 (5 bases each). The CDR3 spans 14 residues. Germline V gene data show CDR1 as LNHDA and CDR2 as SQIVND (reference sequence). V was cut by 5 bases and J by 0 bases, with 10 bases left in between. The CDR3 sequence: CASSLWGYQETQYF. Here the CDR3 DNA reads TGTGCCAGTAGTTTGTGGGGGTACCAAGAGACCCAGTACTTC.

This clonotype was observed a few times. The rearrangement uses TRBV5-1 and TRBJ1-1; unclear D gene. CDR1 and CDR2 from the germline V gene are SGHRS and YFSETQ. This CDR3 has 13 residues. The V and J ends lost 3 bases and 1 base respectively, with 7 bases between them. For the CDR3, the DNA is TGCGCCAGCAGCTACGGAACGAACACTGAAGCTTTCTTT. This encodes CASSYGTNTEAFF.

The V gene is TRBV29-1, the J gene TRBJ1-2; 9 bases line up with TRBD1. Germline values: CDR1 SQVTM, CDR2 ANQGSEA. The length of the CDR3 is 13 residues. V lost 2 bases to trimming and J lost 8 bases; unmatched junction nucleotides: 6. The CDR3 reads CSVESDRGGGYTF. The CDR3 nucleotides are TGCAGCGTTGAATCCGACAGGGGGGGCGGCTACACCTTC. Full variable domain (outside the CDR3, taken from reference TRBV29-1 and TRBJ1-2): SAVISQKPSRDICQRGTSLTIQCQVDSQVTMMFWYRQQPGQSLTLIATANQGSEATYESGFVIDKFPISRPNLTFSTLTVSNMSPEDSSIYLCSVESDRGGGYTFGSGTRLTVV.

This rearrangement joins TRBV11-2 to TRBJ2-1; no reliable D call. The germline V gene has CDR1 SGHAT and CDR2 FQNNGV. The CDR3 is 14 amino acids. Trimming removed 3 bases from V and 4 bases from J, with 10 bases in between. This chain's CDR3 is CASSFLLPYNEQFF. In DNA form, the CDR3 reads TGTGCCAGCAGCTTCTTACTGCCTTACAATGAGCAGTTCTTC.

The DNA for the CDR3 is TGCGCCAGCAGCCCCGGACTAGCGGGACAATGGGGGGATGGCACAGATACGCAGTATTTT. Translated: CASSPGLAGQWGDGTDTQYF. This sequence joins TRBV5-1 and TRBJ2-3, with 12 positions matching TRBD2. V shed 4 bases and J 1 base; nucleotides not matched to a gene: 16. Germline V gene sequence: CDR1 SGHRS, CDR2 YFSETQ. The CDR3 contains 20 residues.

This clonotype was counted a few times. The rearrangement joins TRBV27 to TRBJ2-2; D may be TRBD2 (7 bases). The germline V and J ends were trimmed by 3 bases and 6 bases, with 17 bases remaining between them. This CDR3 has 16 residues. Germline lookup yields CDR1 MNHEY and CDR2 SMNVEV (reference sequence). CDR3 loop: CASSLVGGRRSGELFF. The CDR3 nucleotides are TGTGCCAGCAGTTTGGTCGGGGGGCGAAGGTCCGGGGAGCTGTTTTTT.

The chain has TRBV28 and TRBJ2-3; D possibly uses TRBD1 or TRBD2 (6 bases each). V lost 3 bases and J 0 bases, leaving 16 bases between the germline ends. This CDR3 is built from 17 residues. Germline CDR1 is MDHEN and CDR2 is SYDVKM. The CDR3 DNA reads as TGTGCCAGCAGTTTCACGTCGGGGGCGACGAGCACAGATACGCAGTATTTT. Its translation: CASSFTSGATSTDTQYF.

This chain uses TRBV2 with TRBJ2-3, with TRBD2 identical over 7 bases. The CDR3 totals 16 residues. Trimming removed 0 bases from V and 2 bases from J; junction bases left unmatched: 5. Germline assignment: CDR1 SNHLY and CDR2 FYNNEI. The CDR3 here is CASSEAGRDYTDTQYF. In DNA, the CDR3 is TGTGCCAGCAGTGAAGCGGGGAGGGATTACACAGATACGCAGTATTTT.

This clonotype was found a few times. The chain links TRBV24-1 to TRBJ1-1; the D is unclear. Trimming shortened V by 4 bases and J by 4 bases, and 6 bases separated the two germline ends. Germline V lookup: CDR1 KGHDR, CDR2 SFDVKD. There are 12 residues in the CDR3. The CDR3 loop is CATSDHGTEAFF. In nucleotides, the CDR3 is TGTGCCACCAGTGACCATGGCACTGAAGCTTTCTTT.

This clonotype occurred many times. V and J are TRBV12-3 or TRBV12-4 and TRBJ2-3, with a weak D call TRBD2 (6 bases). V was trimmed by 6 bases and J by 0 bases, leaving 7 bases between them. The CDR3 sequence is 13 residues long. The CDR3 bases are TGTGCCAGCAGGGGGACTAGCACAGATACGCAGTATTTT. Translated: CASRGTSTDTQYF.

The table lists this clonotype with many counts. The chain couples TRBV10-3 to TRBJ1-1; TRBD1 agrees at 10 bases. Germline V lookup: CDR1 ENHRY, CDR2 SYGVKD. CDR3 length equals 15 residues. The trim removed 3 bases at V and 4 bases at J, leaving 5 bases unmatched. CDR3 residues: CAISDPRTGGTEAFF. For the CDR3, the DNA is TGTGCCATCAGTGATCCCAGGACAGGGGGCACTGAAGCTTTCTTT.

CDR3 loop: CASSYTLAEQETQYF. The DNA for the CDR3 is TGTGCCAGCAGCTACACTCTAGCGGAACAAGAGACCCAGTACTTC. The chain is built from TRBV6-2 or TRBV6-3 and TRBJ2-5; 7 nucleotides match TRBD2. Unmatched junction bases numbered 9, after V lost 6 bases and J lost 2 bases. This CDR3 has 15 residues. The germline CDR1 and CDR2 sequences are MNHEY and SVGEGT.

The table lists this clonotype with many counts. Here the CDR3 DNA reads TGTGCCAGCAACCAGGGACTAGCGAACCGCGGGGAGCAGTTCTTC. It yields the protein CASNQGLANRGEQFF. The chain combines TRBV11-2 with TRBJ2-1; 10 bases fit TRBD2. Germline lookup yields CDR1 SGHAT and CDR2 FQNNGV. CDR3 length: 15 residues. V shed 7 bases and J 10 bases; nucleotides not matched to a gene: 13.

Concerning this clonotype itself: This could be a read error, since a much larger clone is one nucleotide away. The chain uses TRBV12-3 or TRBV12-4 and TRBJ2-1; D unclear. The CDR3 consists of 11 residues. The germline V and J ends were trimmed by 5 bases and 8 bases, with 7 bases remaining between them. The CDR3 loop is CASSTRDEQFF. CDR3 coding DNA: TGTGCCAGCAGTACCCGGGATGAGCAGTTCTTC.

This clonotype was found many times. The chain has TRBV9 and TRBJ2-1; D is uncertain. V lost 3 bases and J lost 5, with 6 bases in between. CDR3 length: 12 amino acids. Germline assignment: CDR1 SGDLS and CDR2 YYNGEE. Here the CDR3 DNA reads TGTGCCAGCAGCGCAACAGACAATGAGCAGTTCTTC. It codes for CASSATDNEQFF. Based on the CDR3 plus reference TRBV9 and TRBJ2-1, the full variable domain is DSGVTQTPKHLITATGQRVTLRCSPRSGDLSVYWYQQSLDQGLQFLIQYYNGEERAKGNILERFSAQQFPDLHSELNLSSLELGDSALYFCASSATDNEQFFGPGTRLTVL.

In this sample, this clonotype is medium-sized (0.01 to 0.1%). J is TRBJ2-7 and V is TRBV6-5; D ambiguous. The CDR3 contains 13 residues. Trimming cost V 4 bases and J 0 bases, with 7 bases left between them. CDR1 MNHEY and CDR2 SVGAGI come from the germline V gene. CDR3 nucleotides: TGTGCCAGCAGTTTTGGCAGCTCCTACGAGCAGTACTTC. It specifies CASSFGSSYEQYF.

This clonotype was seen a handful of times. The rearrangement links TRBV20-1 to TRBJ1-6, with D uncertain. The CDR3 spans 13 residues. V was cut by 5 bases and J by 11 bases, with 16 bases left in between. From germline, CDR1 is DFQATT and CDR2 SNEGSKA (reference sequence). CDR3 DNA sequence: TGCAGTGCTGACCGGACGGAAGAGGCACCCCTCCACTTT. It is translated as CSADRTEEAPLHF.

This clonotype has just a few counts. The chain has TRBV7-8 and TRBJ1-5; D unclear. From germline, CDR1 is SGHVS and CDR2 FQNEAQ. The CDR3 extends over 14 amino acids. Trimming pared 5 bases from V and 7 bases from J, leaving 15 bases between. CDR3 nucleotides: TGTGCCAGCAGCCCAGCGGCGGCGCACCAGCCCCAGCATTTT. This gives the protein CASSPAAAHQPQHF. The full variable domain, in which reference TRBV7-8 and TRBJ1-5 provide the parts outside the CDR3, is GAGVSQSPRYKVAKRGQDVALRCDPISGHVSLFWYQQALGQGPEFLTYFQNEAQLDKSGLPSDRFFAERPEGSVSTLKIQRTQQEDSAVYLCASSPAAAHQPQHFGDGTRLSIL.

This clonotype turned up a few times. The chain carries TRBV5-6 and TRBJ2-1; 10 bases are a match to TRBD2. V dropped 4 bases and J dropped 0; count of bases not matched to a gene: 7. Germline values: CDR1 SGHDT, CDR2 YYEEEE. The CDR3 runs 17 residues. The CDR3 reads CASSPGLAESSYNEQFF. The CDR3 DNA follows: TGTGCCAGCAGCCCCGGACTAGCGGAAAGCTCCTACAATGAGCAGTTCTTC.

The chain links TRBV27 to TRBJ2-3, with TRBD2 matching over 13 bases. CDR3 size: 18 residues. Germline CDR1 reads MNHEY; CDR2 reads SMNVEV (reference sequence). J gave up 1 base and V 5 bases, and 9 bases lay outside the gene matches. The CDR3 DNA follows: TGTGCCAGCAGTCCCGGACTAGCGGGAGTTCACCGCACAGATACGCAGTATTTT. Amino acids: CASSPGLAGVHRTDTQYF.

This clonotype came up a few times. The chain links TRBV3-1 to TRBJ2-5, with 8 positions matching TRBD2. V trimming: 3 bases; J trimming: 2 bases; junction bases outside the gene matches: 2. The CDR3 loop spans 14 amino acids. CDR1 and CDR2 from the germline V gene are LGHDT and YNNKEL (reference sequence). The CDR3: CASSHGGGQETQYF. In nucleotides, the CDR3 is TGTGCCAGCAGCCACGGCGGGGGGCAAGAGACCCAGTACTTC.

This clonotype was recorded many times. The chain couples TRBV19 to TRBJ2-7, with D uncertain. This CDR3 is 12 amino acids long. Germline CDR1 is LNHDA and CDR2 is SQIVND (reference sequence). Trimming cost V 4 bases and J 6 bases, with 10 bases left between them. The CDR3 DNA sequence: TGTGCCAGTAGTACCCCCGCCGGCGAGCAGTACTTC. Translation gives CASSTPAGEQYF.